This T cell receptor beta chain was found in a study of cytomegalovirus exposure and HLA in healthy donors. Across the whole study: In an early release, HLA-typed donors contributed roughly 85 million unique TCR sequences.

Notes on this clone: The same CDR3 can be traced to other DNA sequences in this sample.

The CDR3 extends over 14 amino acids. Trimming stripped 6 bases from V and 8 bases from J, with 17 bases between. The V gene's germline CDR1 is MNHEY and CDR2 SMNVEV (reference sequence). 13 Jbeta primers and 60 Vbeta primers were used for the PCR. Libraries were prepared by immunoSEQ multiplex PCR; TCRdb keeps only in-frame clonotypes and omits some of them. The sample has under 200,000 clones; around 76% are singletons. The material sequenced was PBMCs. The V and J genes are TRBV27 and TRBJ2-1; D may be TRBD1 (6 bases). The receptor comes from a man aged 40-49 years in good health and CMV-seronegative. The CDR3 DNA sequence: TGTGCCAGCAGCTCACCGGACAGACTCGATGAGCAGTTCTTC. Its protein is CASSSPDRLDEQFF.